Ten or more counts support the clone carrying this T cell receptor beta chain. Genomic DNA, the template, was used for profiling of the TCR beta VDJ and CDR3. Each CDR3 protein gets one entry after TCRdb re-called the reads with MiXCR. The sample shows around 200,000 distinct CDR3 sequences, around 50% of them seen only once. These data are taken from a study of CD8+CD57+ T cells in acquired aplastic anemia. Sequencing was done on patients that had shown CD8+CD57+ cell expansion by flow cytometry. The TCR sequence derives from a human donor with aplastic anemia. Sequencing was carried out using sorted CD4+, CD8+, or CD8+CD57+ T cells (not recorded which) from PBMCs.

CDR3 nucleotide sequence: TGTGCCAGCAGCCCAGGGCGGACCTATGAGACCCAGTACTTC. It specifies CASSPGRTYETQYF. V is TRBV12-3 or TRBV12-4 and J is TRBJ2-5; maybe TRBD1 (5 bases). The V end lost 6 bases, the J end lost 5 bases, and 16 bases lay between the germline ends. There are 14 residues in the CDR3.